The 24 T cell receptor beta chains given below trace back to one sample, sequenced in a study of T cell responses to AZD1222 COVID-19 vaccine. Produced via immunoSEQ multiplex PCR; TCRdb's table is partial and in-frame only. The data hold roughly 150,000 clones, with just under 95% observed a single time. The material was peripheral blood, obtained on day 0 of AZD1222 vaccination. These receptor sequences come from an adult in good health.

V and J are TRBV12-3 or TRBV12-4 and TRBJ2-1; D call uncertain. Between the trimmed V and J ends, which lost 6 bases and 6 bases, there was a span of 12 bases. There are 13 residues in the CDR3. The DNA for the CDR3 is TGTGCCAGCAGGGCCCGGCTGCCCAATGAGCAGTTCTTC. Amino acids: CASRARLPNEQFF.

The V and J genes are TRBV15 and TRBJ2-7, with D maybe TRBD2 (5 bases). Trimming cost V 1 base and J 2 bases, with 9 bases left between them. The CDR3 runs to 14 residues. CDR1 LNHNV and CDR2 YYDKDF come from the germline V gene (reference sequence). CDR3 sequence reads: CATSRAEGTYEQYF. The CDR3, as DNA: TGTGCCACCAGCAGAGCTGAGGGAACCTACGAGCAGTACTTC.

The chain couples TRBV4-3 to TRBJ2-1; D may be TRBD2 (5 bases). The CDR3 has 15 residues. Germline V lookup: CDR1 LGHNA, CDR2 YSLEER. V was shortened by 0 bases and J by 9 bases, with 15 bases between the two germline ends. Here the CDR3 DNA reads TGCGCCAGCAGCCAAGATCGGGGATCGTCAGTTGAGCAGTTCTTC. Its protein is CASSQDRGSSVEQFF.

This chain uses TRBV9 with TRBJ2-1, with TRBD2 identical over 8 bases. V was clipped by 0 bases and J by 8 bases; unmatched bases: 7. The length of the CDR3 is 15 residues. Germline V gene lookup returns CDR1 SGDLS and CDR2 YYNGEE. The CDR3 bases are TGTGCCAGCAGCGTAGGGGTTAGCGGGGTCTATGAGCAGTTCTTC. The encoded protein is CASSVGVSGVYEQFF. The entire variable domain, with the rest obtained from reference TRBV9 and TRBJ2-1, is as follows: DSGVTQTPKHLITATGQRVTLRCSPRSGDLSVYWYQQSLDQGLQFLIQYYNGEERAKGNILERFSAQQFPDLHSELNLSSLELGDSALYFCASSVGVSGVYEQFFGPGTRLTVL.

V is TRBV5-6 and J is TRBJ1-2; D is possibly TRBD1 (6 bases). The CDR3 consists of 14 residues. Germline V lookup: CDR1 SGHDT, CDR2 YYEEEE. Trimming shortened V by 4 bases and J by 3 bases, and 13 bases separated the two germline ends. CDR3 DNA sequence: TGTGCCAGCAGCCCGGGGGGACATCACTATGGCTACACCTTC. It is translated as CASSPGGHHYGYTF.

This clone appeared once. The J gene is TRBJ1-2, the V gene TRBV7-2; D gene ambiguous. Germline CDR1 reads SGHTA; CDR2 reads FQGNSA. The CDR3 loop spans 16 amino acids. Between the trimmed V and J ends, which lost 3 bases and 1 base, there was a span of 15 bases. CDR3 bases: TGTGCCAGCAGCTTTGCTACCCGGCAGGATAACTATGGCTACACCTTC. Translation gives CASSFATRQDNYGYTF.

CDR3 DNA sequence: TGTGCCAGCAGCGGCAGGGAGGGCTATGGCTACACCTTC. It codes for CASSGREGYGYTF. The chain links TRBV5-4 to TRBJ1-2, with D possibly TRBD1 on 5 matching bases. The CDR3 is made up of 13 amino acids. The V and J ends lost 4 bases and 4 bases respectively, with 11 bases between them. Germline CDR1 reads SGHNT; CDR2 reads YYREEE (reference sequence).

The chain recombines TRBV28 with TRBJ2-5; D assignment may be TRBD1 or TRBD2 (5 bases each). The CDR3 runs 14 residues. CDR1 and CDR2 (germline): MDHEN, SYDVKM. The ends were cut back, 6 bases at V and 4 bases at J, with 15 bases in the middle. In DNA, the CDR3 is TGTGCCAGCAGAGCCCCGGGACCCGGAGAGACCCAGTACTTC. This sequence encodes CASRAPGPGETQYF.

CDR3 amino acids: CASSLGGIVGTDTQYF. The CDR3 coding sequence is TGTGCCAGCAGCTTAGGGGGGATCGTCGGCACAGATACGCAGTATTTT. The chain employs TRBV7-8 and TRBJ2-3; perhaps D is TRBD1 or TRBD2 (5 bases each). Trimming cost V 1 base and J 1 base, with 12 bases left between them. Germline assignment: CDR1 SGHVS and CDR2 FQNEAQ. The CDR3 totals 16 residues. The full variable domain, in which reference TRBV7-8 and TRBJ2-3 provide the parts outside the CDR3, is GAGVSQSPRYKVAKRGQDVALRCDPISGHVSLFWYQQALGQGPEFLTYFQNEAQLDKSGLPSDRFFAERPEGSVSTLKIQRTQQEDSAVYLCASSLGGIVGTDTQYFGPGTRLTVL.

The chain carries TRBV6-2 or TRBV6-3 and TRBJ1-5; 8 nucleotides agree with TRBD1. The length of the CDR3 is 16 residues. The germline CDR1 and CDR2 sequences are MNHEY and SVGEGT. V lost 6 bases, J lost 3 bases, and 10 bases stayed unmatched. CDR3 nucleotides: TGTGCCAGCAGCCAACGCAGGGGGCAGTTCAATCAGCCCCAGCATTTT. This encodes CASSQRRGQFNQPQHF.

The rearrangement links TRBV11-3 to TRBJ1-2, with TRBD1 as a possible D gene (6 bases). V dropped 2 bases and J dropped 8 bases, with 9 bases sitting between them. Germline V lookup: CDR1 SGHNT, CDR2 YENEEA. The CDR3 extends over 12 amino acids. The CDR3 DNA reads as TGTGCCAGCAGCTTATCAGGGGAAGGCTACACCTTC. Encoded protein: CASSLSGEGYTF.

Comment on this clone: Distinct nucleotide sequences in the sample also encode this CDR3. The V and J genes are TRBV24-1 and TRBJ1-2, with 9 nucleotides matching TRBD1. The CDR3 runs 15 residues. V was pared by 3 bases and J by 2 bases, with 3 bases of the junction left unmatched. Germline values: CDR1 KGHDR, CDR2 SFDVKD. CDR3 in amino acids: CATSDPGQGNYGYTF. The CDR3 region has the DNA TGTGCCACCAGTGATCCGGGACAGGGAAACTATGGCTACACCTTC.

The chain uses TRBV2 and TRBJ2-1, with TRBD2 identical over 11 bases. From germline, CDR1 is SNHLY and CDR2 FYNNEI. CDR3 length equals 14 residues. Germline trimming cut 6 bases from V and 7 bases from J; bases unmatched to any gene: 5. The CDR3 is CASSLAGGGNEQFF. The DNA for the CDR3 is TGTGCCAGCAGCTTAGCGGGGGGGGGAAATGAGCAGTTCTTC.

This chain links TRBV28 with TRBJ2-7; TRBD1 matches 8 bases. The CDR3 runs 15 residues. J gave up 0 bases and V 6 bases, and 7 bases lay outside the gene matches. CDR1 is MDHEN and CDR2 is SYDVKM in the germline V gene. CDR3 loop: CASRTRGLSSYEQYF. In DNA form, the CDR3 reads TGTGCCAGCAGAACCAGGGGGCTGAGCTCCTACGAGCAGTACTTC.

The chain carries TRBV3-1 (or the pseudogene TRBV3-2) and TRBJ2-7; 7 bases line up with TRBD1. The CDR3 runs 13 residues. Germline V gene data show CDR1 as LGHDT and CDR2 as YNNKEL (reference sequence). V lost 5 bases, J lost 4 bases, and 5 bases stayed unmatched. The CDR3 loop reads CASSVGGRYEQYF. For the CDR3, the DNA is TGTGCCAGCAGCGTAGGGGGCAGATACGAGCAGTACTTC.

This chain uses TRBV3-1 (or the pseudogene TRBV3-2) with TRBJ1-2, with 7 bases lining up with TRBD1. V gave up 0 bases and J gave up 3 bases; unmatched junction bases: 10. The CDR3 length is 17 residues. Germline CDR1 LGHDT, CDR2 YNNKEL (reference sequence). CDR3: CASSQEPPGQNYYGYTF. For the CDR3, the DNA is TGTGCCAGCAGCCAAGAACCCCCGGGACAGAACTACTATGGCTACACCTTC.

This chain joins TRBV7-8 and TRBJ1-2; the D gene is possibly TRBD1 (6 bases). The V gene's germline CDR1 is SGHVS and CDR2 FQNEAQ. The CDR3 consists of 14 residues. The V gene lost 5 bases and the J gene lost 5 bases, with 15 bases spanning the gap. CDR3: CASSQGQNPYGYTF. For the CDR3, the DNA is TGTGCCAGCAGCCAAGGACAGAACCCTTATGGCTACACCTTC.

The gene calls are TRBV19 and TRBJ2-1; 11 bases map to TRBD2. From germline, CDR1 is LNHDA and CDR2 SQIVND (reference sequence). CDR3 length: 19 amino acids. V lost 6 bases to trimming and J lost 3 bases; unmatched junction nucleotides: 16. The CDR3 bases are TGTGCCAGTAGCCACGTGAGGCTTAGCGGGGGGGCCGGCTACAATGAGCAGTTCTTC. This gives the protein CASSHVRLSGGAGYNEQFF. Combining the CDR3 with reference TRBV19 and TRBJ2-1 gives the whole variable domain DGGITQSPKYLFRKEGQNVTLSCEQNLNHDAMYWYRQDPGQGLRLIYYSQIVNDFQKGDIAEGYSVSREKKESFPLTVTSAQKNPTAFYLCASSHVRLSGGAGYNEQFFGPGTRLTVL.

This clone was observed a single time. CDR3 coding DNA: TGTGCCAGCAGCCAAGATGAGAGGGGGACAATAGACCAGCCCCAGCATTTT. Translation: CASSQDERGTIDQPQHF. V gene TRBV4-2 combines with J gene TRBJ1-5, with a possible D match to TRBD1 (6 bases). This CDR3 comprises 17 residues. Trimming pared 0 bases from V and 7 bases from J, leaving 19 bases between. Per germline, CDR1 LGHNA and CDR2 YNFKEQ.

The chain combines TRBV5-6 with TRBJ1-3; no clear D gene. This CDR3 has 14 amino acids. With 4 bases removed from V and 0 bases from J, the gap between germline ends came to 8 bases. CDR1 is SGHDT and CDR2 is YYEEEE in the germline V gene. The CDR3 region is CASSPGNSGNTIYF. The CDR3 region has the DNA TGTGCCAGCAGCCCGGGAAACTCTGGAAACACCATATATTTT.

The chain joins TRBV5-1 to TRBJ2-6; D uncertain. The germline gives CDR1 SGHRS, CDR2 YFSETQ. Trimming left V 2 bases short and J 0 bases short, with 12 bases between. This CDR3 region has 17 residues. The CDR3 nucleotides are TGCGCCAGCAGCTTAAAACGTCCCGACTCTGGGGCCAACGTCCTGACTTTC. It specifies CASSLKRPDSGANVLTF.

This clone was seen just once. This chain links TRBV11-2 with TRBJ1-4, with 9 bases lining up with TRBD1. This CDR3 has 14 amino acids. With 5 bases clipped from V and 6 bases from J, the junction kept 4 bases outside the gene matches. CDR1 is SGHAT and CDR2 is FQNNGV in the germline V gene. The CDR3 protein is CASSRTGGDEKLFF. For the CDR3, the DNA is TGTGCCAGCAGCCGTACAGGGGGCGATGAAAAACTGTTTTTT.

The chain has TRBV20-1 and TRBJ1-2; D ambiguous. V dropped 8 bases and J dropped 5 bases, with 12 bases sitting between them. The CDR3 length is 11 residues. Germline values: CDR1 DFQATT, CDR2 SNEGSKA (reference sequence). The DNA of the CDR3 is TGCAGTAAGAAGCCAGATTATGGCTACACCTTC. Residues: CSKKPDYGYTF.

The chain combines TRBV19 with TRBJ2-5; TRBD1 matches 8 bases. The CDR3 contains 15 residues. Per germline, CDR1 LNHDA and CDR2 SQIVND (reference sequence). The V gene end was trimmed by 3 bases and the J gene end by 7 bases; junction bases not matched to a gene: 10. CDR3 sequence (DNA): TGTGCCAGTAGTATGGCAGGGGGCGCAGTAGGGACCCAGTACTTC. Its translation is CASSMAGGAVGTQYF.